Below, 12 T cell receptor beta chains from the same sample are listed, as sequenced in a study of blood T cell repertoires in COVID-19. Measured with immunoSEQ multiplex PCR; TCRdb has only the in-frame clones, and not every one. The sample includes about 150,000 clones, 75% to 85% of them seen just once. The specimen was peripheral blood. The receptors derive from a woman in her seventies with COVID-19, enrolled during active disease.

The chain carries TRBV19 and TRBJ1-4; maybe TRBD1 (5 bases). The CDR3 has 17 residues. Trimming took off 1 base at V and 2 bases at J, with 14 bases between the two ends. Germline lookup yields CDR1 LNHDA and CDR2 SQIVND (reference sequence). The CDR3 nucleotides are TGTGCCAGTAGTATAGCTCAGGGTGCACGGACTAATGAAAAACTGTTTTTT. It is translated as CASSIAQGARTNEKLFF.

The chain uses TRBV6-6 and TRBJ1-2; possible D gene TRBD1, 5 bases. The length of the CDR3 is 12 residues. CDR1 is MNHNY and CDR2 is SVGAGI in the germline V gene (reference sequence). Trimming cost V 7 bases and J 0 bases, with 6 bases left between them. CDR3 in amino acids: CASTTANYGYTF. The CDR3, as DNA: TGTGCCAGCACGACAGCTAACTATGGCTACACCTTC.

This sequence joins TRBV7-9 and TRBJ1-4, with D possibly matching TRBD1 (6 bases). Germline-derived CDR1 and CDR2 are SEHNR and FQNEAQ (reference sequence). CDR3 size: 14 residues. V shed 5 bases and J shed 7 bases, with 14 bases lying between them. The CDR3 loop reads CASSPSGVLEKLFF. In DNA, the CDR3 is TGTGCCAGCAGCCCTTCAGGGGTTCTTGAAAAACTGTTTTTT. The full variable domain, completed using reference TRBV7-9 and TRBJ1-4, is DTGVSQNPRHKITKRGQNVTFRCDPISEHNRLYWYRQTLGQGPEFLTYFQNEAQLEKSRLLSDRFSAERPKGSFSTLEIQRTEQGDSAMYLCASSPSGVLEKLFFGSGTQLSVL.

This chain connects TRBV14 to TRBJ2-3, with D possibly matching TRBD2 (6 bases). The germline V gene encodes CDR1 SGHDN and CDR2 FVKESK. V was pared by 5 bases and J by 0 bases, with 12 bases between. CDR3 length: 15 residues. The CDR3 sequence is CASSLGGTSTDTQYF. The DNA of the CDR3 is TGTGCCAGCAGCTTGGGGGGAACTAGCACAGATACGCAGTATTTT.

The chain joins TRBV2 to TRBJ2-3; 11 nucleotides line up with TRBD2. The germline gives CDR1 SNHLY, CDR2 FYNNEI. The CDR3 is 19 amino acids. V was clipped by 4 bases and J by 0 bases; unmatched bases: 12. CDR3 sequence: CASSVGPSGGYSSTDTQYF. CDR3 in DNA: TGTGCCAGCAGTGTCGGTCCTAGCGGGGGGTACTCCAGCACAGATACGCAGTATTTT.

This clone showed up just a few times. The chain is built from TRBV28 and TRBJ2-7, with 7 positions matching TRBD2. This CDR3 region has 16 residues. Per the germline V gene, CDR1 is MDHEN and CDR2 is SYDVKM. Trimming at V came to 5 bases and at J to 3 bases, leaving 13 bases not matched to a gene. CDR3 amino acids: CASSLLLGGWNYEQYF. CDR3 coding DNA: TGTGCCAGCAGTCTACTCCTGGGGGGGTGGAACTACGAGCAGTACTTC.

The rearrangement uses TRBV4-1 and TRBJ1-3; D gene ambiguous. The V gene's germline CDR1 is MGHRA and CDR2 YSYEKL. The germline V and J ends were trimmed by 7 bases and 0 bases, with 10 bases remaining between them. The CDR3 is 14 residues long. The CDR3 region has the DNA TGCGCCAGCACTTCTGTAATCTCTGGAAACACCATATATTTT. It codes for CASTSVISGNTIYF.

This clone came up a few times. The chain has TRBV7-6 and TRBJ2-5, with 7 bases aligning to TRBD1. After removal of 2 bases from V and 1 base from J, the junction contained 10 bases not matched to a gene. The CDR3 extends over 17 amino acids. Germline CDR1 is SGHVS and CDR2 is FNYEAQ. The CDR3 DNA reads TGTGCCAGCAGCTTACAACCGACAGGGCGAACCCAAGAGACCCAGTACTTC. Protein: CASSLQPTGRTQETQYF.

This chain joins TRBV5-4 and TRBJ1-2, with D tentatively TRBD1 (5 bases). From germline, CDR1 is SGHNT and CDR2 YYREEE (reference sequence). CDR3 length equals 17 residues. Trimming removed 2 bases at V and 0 bases at J, with 17 bases between. The DNA for the CDR3 is TGTGCCAGCAGCTTAATAGGGGCGGCGGCAGCTAACTATGGCTACACCTTC. It specifies CASSLIGAAAANYGYTF.

The chain joins TRBV9 to TRBJ1-2; D is unresolved. Germline V gene lookup returns CDR1 SGDLS and CDR2 YYNGEE. This CDR3 region has 15 residues. V was clipped by 0 bases and J by 0 bases, with 9 bases between them. The CDR3 nucleotides read TGTGCCAGCAGCGTAGACGGGAGTCCTAACTATGGCTACACCTTC. It specifies CASSVDGSPNYGYTF. Complete variable domain (other parts from reference TRBV9 and TRBJ1-2): DSGVTQTPKHLITATGQRVTLRCSPRSGDLSVYWYQQSLDQGLQFLIQYYNGEERAKGNILERFSAQQFPDLHSELNLSSLELGDSALYFCASSVDGSPNYGYTFGSGTRLTVV.

The chain is built from TRBV6-5 and TRBJ2-4; no definite D call. Germline CDR1 MNHEY, CDR2 SVGAGI. This CDR3 has 15 residues. V was clipped by 2 bases and J by 2 bases, with 10 bases between them. The CDR3 DNA sequence: TGTGCCAGCAGTTACGGTGGCCCTCCCAAAAACATTCAGTACTTC. Translated: CASSYGGPPKNIQYF.

This clone was seen a few times. The chain recombines TRBV21-1 with TRBJ1-2. TRBV21-1 is designated a pseudogene. The CDR3 spans 15 residues. CDR3 region: CASSKQRGPNYGYTF. In DNA form, the CDR3 reads TGTGCCAGCAGCAAACAGCGGGGACCTAACTATGGCTACACCTTC.